Each of the 27 T cell receptor beta chains below was sequenced from the same sample in a study of blood T cell repertoires in COVID-19. Here immunoSEQ multiplex PCR was the method, and the copy in TCRdb shows in-frame clones only, minus some. The sample lists under 300,000 clones, under 95% occurring once. Sequenced sample: PBMCs or T cells enriched from blood (not recorded which). Source of these receptors: a woman aged 40 to 49 with acute COVID-19.

The chain has TRBV15 and TRBJ1-3, with D perhaps matching TRBD1 (5 bases). Trimming stripped 3 bases from V and 0 bases from J, with 15 bases between. In germline, CDR1 is LNHNV, CDR2 YYDKDF (reference sequence). The CDR3 sequence is 17 residues long. For the CDR3, the DNA is TGTGCCACCAGCAGGGGGTCAGGGCCCGACTCTGGAAACACCATATATTTT. Residues: CATSRGSGPDSGNTIYF.

V is TRBV21-1 and J is TRBJ1-6. TRBV21-1 is a pseudogene. The CDR3 consists of 17 residues. The CDR3 DNA follows: TGTGCCAGCAGCAAACCCCTCGGGGATTTCTATAATTCACCCCTCCACTTT. It specifies CASSKPLGDFYNSPLHF.

The rearrangement joins TRBV9 to TRBJ2-1; 11 bases are shared with TRBD2. Looked up from germline, CDR1 is SGDLS and CDR2 is YYNGEE. The CDR3 loop spans 17 amino acids. V shed 4 bases and J 7 bases; nucleotides not matched to a gene: 13. The DNA for the CDR3 is TGTGCCAGCAGCTCTACCATAGCGGGGGGGCCGGGTAATGAGCAGTTCTTC. It yields the protein CASSSTIAGGPGNEQFF.

The J gene is TRBJ2-3, the V gene TRBV12-5, with D perhaps matching TRBD2 (5 bases). The V end lost 5 bases, the J end lost 2 bases, and 11 bases lay between the germline ends. Germline V gene lookup returns CDR1 LGHNT and CDR2 FRNRAP. This CDR3 region has 14 residues. The CDR3, as DNA: TGTGCTAGTGGTCCTTTGCTAGCCACAGATACGCAGTATTTT. It specifies CASGPLLATDTQYF.

V usage is TRBV6-2 or TRBV6-3 and J usage is TRBJ1-4, with TRBD1 identical over 8 bases. The CDR3 is 15 amino acids. The V gene end was trimmed by 4 bases and the J gene end by 6 bases; junction bases not matched to a gene: 7. Germline V gene lookup returns CDR1 MNHEY and CDR2 SVGEGT. DNA of the CDR3: TGTGCCAGCAGTTTTCTTGGACAGGGATATGAAAAACTGTTTTTT. Translation gives CASSFLGQGYEKLFF.

The rearrangement links TRBV3-1 (or the pseudogene TRBV3-2) to TRBJ2-5; TRBD1 might be the D (5 bases). Germline values: CDR1 LGHDT, CDR2 YNNKEL (reference sequence). The V end was cut by 4 bases, the J end by 2 bases, with 8 bases between. The CDR3 is 13 amino acids. CDR3 residues: CASSPPGQETQYF. The CDR3 nucleotides read TGTGCCAGCAGCCCCCCAGGGCAAGAGACCCAGTACTTC.

CDR3 region: CASSAGTSFETQYF. DNA for the CDR3: TGTGCCAGCAGCGCCGGGACTAGCTTCGAGACCCAGTACTTC. This rearrangement joins TRBV9 to TRBJ2-5; 9 nucleotides match TRBD2. Germline loops: CDR1 SGDLS, CDR2 YYNGEE. The CDR3 consists of 14 residues. The V and J ends lost 3 bases and 5 bases, in that order; junction bases with no gene match: 5.

The rearrangement joins TRBV18 to TRBJ2-1; maybe TRBD2 (5 bases). V dropped 2 bases and J dropped 7 bases, with 18 bases sitting between them. Germline-derived CDR1 and CDR2 are KGHSH and LQKENI. CDR3 length equals 16 residues. The CDR3 sequence: CASSPTSSRTGNEQFF. The CDR3, as DNA: TGTGCCAGCTCACCAACCAGCTCCCGAACGGGAAATGAGCAGTTCTTC.

In this sample, this clone turned up once. The chain joins TRBV7-9 to TRBJ1-1; D gene unclear. This CDR3 is built from 13 residues. Germline V gene data show CDR1 as SEHNR and CDR2 as FQNEAQ (reference sequence). Trimming cost V 5 bases and J 4 bases, with 11 bases left between them. CDR3 amino acids: CASSHSPSTEAFF. The CDR3, as DNA: TGTGCCAGCAGCCACTCTCCGAGCACTGAAGCTTTCTTT.

The genes are TRBV28 and TRBJ2-7, with D possibly being TRBD1 (5 bases). Germline V gives CDR1 MDHEN, CDR2 SYDVKM. The length of the CDR3 is 15 residues. The V and J ends lost 5 bases and 4 bases respectively, with 18 bases between them. In DNA, the CDR3 is TGTGCCAGCAGTAGTCGAAAAGGGGCGGTGTACGAGCAGTACTTC. This gives the protein CASSSRKGAVYEQYF.

The chain couples TRBV6-2 or TRBV6-3 to TRBJ1-3, with a possible D match to TRBD1 (6 bases). CDR1 and CDR2 (germline): MNHEY, SVGEGT. CDR3 length: 16 residues. The germline V and J ends were trimmed by 5 bases and 0 bases, with 14 bases remaining between them. The CDR3 DNA reads TGTGCCAGCAGTGCTACAGGGTCAGCCTCTGGAAACACCATATATTTT. Its translation: CASSATGSASGNTIYF.

This chain connects TRBV6-5 to TRBJ1-6; 8 bases map to TRBD1. The CDR3 runs to 15 residues. Trimming took 6 bases from V and 2 from J; bases not matched to a gene: 3. Looked up from germline, CDR1 is MNHEY and CDR2 is SVGAGI. CDR3 nucleotides: TGTGCCAGCAGGGACAGGGTCACCTATAATTCACCCCTCCACTTT. Translated, it gives CASRDRVTYNSPLHF.

This chain joins TRBV28 and TRBJ1-6, with 10 bases that match TRBD1. The CDR3 spans 16 residues. J lost 2 bases, V lost 5 bases, and 3 bases had no gene match. CDR1 is MDHEN and CDR2 is SYDVKM in the germline V gene. The CDR3 protein is CASSPDRGAYNSPLHF. The CDR3, as DNA: TGTGCCAGCAGTCCGGACAGGGGGGCCTATAATTCACCCCTCCACTTT.

The chain couples TRBV9 to TRBJ1-2; the D gene is possibly TRBD1 (5 bases). The V and J ends lost 1 base and 6 bases respectively, with 13 bases between them. In germline, CDR1 is SGDLS, CDR2 YYNGEE. CDR3 length: 14 residues. In DNA form, the CDR3 reads TGTGCCAGCAGCGTATCAGGGCTAGTCGATGGCTACACCTTC. Translating gives CASSVSGLVDGYTF.

J is TRBJ2-1 and V is TRBV9; the D gene is possibly TRBD2 (6 bases). Germline V gene lookup returns CDR1 SGDLS and CDR2 YYNGEE. The CDR3 sequence is 15 residues long. With 4 bases removed from V and 0 bases from J, the gap between germline ends came to 11 bases. In nucleotides, the CDR3 is TGTGCCAGCAGCCTGGGACTGAGCTCCTACAATGAGCAGTTCTTC. This encodes CASSLGLSSYNEQFF.

The chain has TRBV5-4 and TRBJ2-7; the D gene is possibly TRBD2 (6 bases). The CDR3 extends over 13 amino acids. CDR1 and CDR2 from the germline V gene are SGHNT and YYREEE (reference sequence). Trimming cost V 4 bases and J 5 bases, with 13 bases left between them. The CDR3 DNA follows: TGTGCCAGCAGCGCGACTAGTAAGGACGAGCAGTACTTC. Translation: CASSATSKDEQYF.

This chain uses TRBV5-1 with TRBJ1-2; D possibly corresponds to TRBD1 (5 bases). This CDR3 is built from 15 residues. In germline, CDR1 is SGHRS, CDR2 YFSETQ. V lost 1 base to trimming and J lost 3 bases, with 13 bases between them. CDR3 residues: CASSLSTGGYYGYTF. The CDR3 coding sequence is TGCGCCAGCAGCTTGTCCACCGGGGGGTACTATGGCTACACCTTC.

The chain links TRBV28 to TRBJ1-1, with D maybe TRBD1 (5 bases). The CDR3 loop spans 15 amino acids. Trimming left V 6 bases short and J 0 bases short, with 14 bases between. CDR1 and CDR2 from the germline V gene are MDHEN and SYDVKM. The CDR3 reads CASRPGGYMNTEAFF. CDR3 DNA: TGTGCCAGCAGGCCCGGGGGGTACATGAACACTGAAGCTTTCTTT. Drawing the rest from reference TRBV28 and TRBJ1-1, the complete variable domain is DVKVTQSSRYLVKRTGEKVFLECVQDMDHENMFWYRQDPGLGLRLIYFSYDVKMKEKGDIPEGYSVSREKKERFSLILESASTNQTSMYLCASRPGGYMNTEAFFGQGTRLTVV.

The genes are TRBV25-1 and TRBJ1-1; 9 bases are shared with TRBD1. This CDR3 has 15 amino acids. CDR1 and CDR2 from the germline V gene are MGHDK and SYGVNS. V dropped 1 base and J dropped 1; count of bases not matched to a gene: 1. This chain's CDR3 is CASSELGQGNTEAFF. The CDR3 DNA sequence: TGTGCCAGCAGTGAATTGGGACAGGGGAACACTGAAGCTTTCTTT. Complete variable domain (other parts from reference TRBV25-1 and TRBJ1-1): EADIYQTPRYLVIGTGKKITLECSQTMGHDKMYWYQQDPGMELHLIHYSYGVNSTEKGDLSSESTVSRIRTEHFPLTLESARPSHTSQYLCASSELGQGNTEAFFGQGTRLTVV.

V and J are TRBV7-2 and TRBJ2-1; TRBD1 aligns across 7 bases. Germline-derived CDR1 and CDR2 are SGHTA and FQGNSA. V was pared by 5 bases and J by 3 bases, with 7 bases of the junction left unmatched. The CDR3 is 15 residues long. The CDR3 loop reads CASSPRQGSYNEQFF. The CDR3 DNA follows: TGTGCCAGCAGCCCCCGACAGGGTAGCTACAATGAGCAGTTCTTC. The whole variable domain, filled in from reference TRBV7-2 and TRBJ2-1, reads GAGVSQSPSNKVTEKGKDVELRCDPISGHTALYWYRQSLGQGLEFLIYFQGNSAPDKSGLPSDRFSAERTGGSVSTLTIQRTQQEDSAVYLCASSPRQGSYNEQFFGPGTRLTVL.

As regards this clone: Additional DNA sequences in this sample encode the identical CDR3. The chain uses TRBV6-5 and TRBJ1-2; D is possibly TRBD1 (5 bases). Germline values: CDR1 MNHEY, CDR2 SVGAGI. The CDR3 totals 14 residues. Between the trimmed V and J ends, which lost 0 bases and 8 bases, there was a span of 13 bases. CDR3 in amino acids: CASSYSGQGQGYTF. In DNA, the CDR3 is TGTGCCAGCAGTTACTCCGGGCAGGGCCAAGGCTACACCTTC.

The V gene is TRBV19, the J gene TRBJ1-5; the D gene is possibly TRBD1 (6 bases). Deletions cut 6 bases from V and 4 bases from J, with 19 bases between. This CDR3 region has 16 residues. Germline-derived CDR1 and CDR2 are LNHDA and SQIVND (reference sequence). The CDR3 DNA reads TGTGCCAGTAGCGTTGCACAGGGTTCCAAAAATCAGCCCCAGCATTTT. It specifies CASSVAQGSKNQPQHF. The variable domain in full, completed from reference TRBV19 and TRBJ1-5, reads DGGITQSPKYLFRKEGQNVTLSCEQNLNHDAMYWYRQDPGQGLRLIYYSQIVNDFQKGDIAEGYSVSREKKESFPLTVTSAQKNPTAFYLCASSVAQGSKNQPQHFGDGTRLSIL.

This clone was observed once. V usage is TRBV28 and J usage is TRBJ2-5; TRBD2 is a possible D gene (5 bases). Germline values: CDR1 MDHEN, CDR2 SYDVKM. The CDR3 totals 14 residues. V gave up 8 bases and J gave up 5 bases, with 18 bases separating them. The CDR3 nucleotides are TGTGCCAGCGCCTCGGCGGGCCCTAGGGAGACCCAGTACTTC. Its translation: CASASAGPRETQYF.

This clone was recorded only once. This chain joins TRBV7-7 and TRBJ2-3, with 7 bases identical to TRBD2. The germline V gene has CDR1 SSHAT and CDR2 FNYEAQ (reference sequence). This CDR3 has 14 amino acids. J lost 0 bases, V lost 10 bases, and 7 bases had no gene match. DNA of the CDR3: TGTGCCACGGGAGGTAGTTCTAGCACAGATACGCAGTATTTT. Translating gives CATGGSSSTDTQYF. The variable domain in full, completed from reference TRBV7-7 and TRBJ2-3, reads GAGVSQSPRYKVTKRGQDVTLRCDPISSHATLYWYQQALGQGPEFLTYFNYEAQPDKSGLPSDRFSAERPEGSISTLTIQRTEQRDSAMYRCATGGSSSTDTQYFGPGTRLTVL.

The rearrangement joins TRBV24-1 to TRBJ2-3, with D possibly matching TRBD1 (6 bases). With 7 bases removed from V and 1 base from J, the gap between germline ends came to 14 bases. This CDR3 comprises 15 residues. The germline V gene has CDR1 KGHDR and CDR2 SFDVKD. CDR3: CATSHRVRGTDTQYF. The CDR3 DNA reads TGTGCCACCAGCCACAGGGTAAGGGGCACAGATACGCAGTATTTT.

This clone was seen a handful of times. The chain carries TRBV7-9 and TRBJ2-7; D not certain. The CDR3 is 13 residues long. CDR1 and CDR2 (germline): SEHNR, FQNEAQ (reference sequence). The V end lost 5 bases, the J end lost 3 bases, and 11 bases lay between the germline ends. CDR3 sequence reads: CASSPRVSYEQYF. CDR3 sequence (DNA): TGTGCCAGCAGCCCTAGAGTTAGCTACGAGCAGTACTTC. The full variable domain, with the rest looked up from reference TRBV7-9 and TRBJ2-7, is DTGVSQNPRHKITKRGQNVTFRCDPISEHNRLYWYRQTLGQGPEFLTYFQNEAQLEKSRLLSDRFSAERPKGSFSTLEIQRTEQGDSAMYLCASSPRVSYEQYFGPGTRLTVT.

The J gene is TRBJ2-7, the V gene TRBV7-2; D is unclear. V was pared by 3 bases and J by 4 bases, with 4 bases between. CDR1 SGHTA and CDR2 FQGNSA come from the germline V gene. The CDR3 has 11 amino acids. The CDR3 sequence is CASSFLYEQYF. CDR3 coding DNA: TGTGCCAGCAGCTTCCTGTACGAGCAGTACTTC. The full variable domain, in which reference TRBV7-2 and TRBJ2-7 provide the parts outside the CDR3, is GAGVSQSPSNKVTEKGKDVELRCDPISGHTALYWYRQSLGQGLEFLIYFQGNSAPDKSGLPSDRFSAERTGGSVSTLTIQRTQQEDSAVYLCASSFLYEQYFGPGTRLTVT.